This TCR beta chain was documented in a study of CD8+ T cells in alopecia areata. As for the study in general: Female C3H/HeJ mice aged about 7-10 weeks received skin from roughly 6-13-month-old C3H/HeJ donors with spontaneous alopecia. Findings and limits, study-wide: Patients shared TCRs less clearly than mice did, possibly owing to HLA. Normal skin contains resident alphabeta T cells, and these are also sequenced in scalp samples. An increase in clonality over normal scalp was evident in lesional scalp, especially alopecia totalis/universalis.

Sorting used CD4, CD8alpha, NKG2D, NKG2ACE and other markers on pooled cutaneous lymph node cells. Extracted RNA was reverse transcribed, and the resulting cDNA served as sequencing template. Produced via immunoSEQ multiplex PCR; TCRdb's table is partial and in-frame only. The specimen has 200,000 to 300,000 clones, none found just once. In its sample, this clone was seen a few times. Its antigen is not identified. Gene names and germline match the mouse. With the read ending 4 residues before the CDR3 end, the germline J gene is used to fill in that end. Other DNA sequences in this sample translate to the same CDR3. CDR3 length: 15 residues. V lost 4 bases to trimming and J lost 4 bases; unmatched junction nucleotides: 3. Germline CDR1 and CDR2: NSQYPW and LRSPGD (reference sequence).

This clonotype originated in a C3H/HeJ mouse with alopecia areata. The MHC haplotype of this mouse line is H2-k. The chain joins TRBV1 to TRBJ2-3; 12 bases are shared with TRBD2. Sequenced material: CD4+ T cells sorted from a lymph node. CDR3 DNA, as far as it was read: TGCACCTGCAGTGGGGGACTGGGGGGTCCAGAA. Translated, it gives CTCSGGLGGPE. The full CDR3 is CTCSGGLGGPETLYF.